This note documents a single T cell receptor beta chain sequence. No antigen is known for it. This specimen belongs to a study of T cell responses to AZD1222 COVID-19 vaccine. Study overall: Pooled together were second doses at about 4 or about 12 weeks.

Measured with immunoSEQ multiplex PCR; TCRdb has only the in-frame clones, and not every one. The sample has 100,000 or so clones; nearly 90% are singletons. The CDR3 has 14 residues. Germline values: CDR1 SEHNR, CDR2 FQNEAQ (reference sequence). After removal of 7 bases from V and 6 bases from J, the junction contained 6 bases not matched to a gene. Regarding the study as a whole: Spike was spanned by vaccine-associated CD4 TCRs, with dominance at 160-218 and 743-854. Clonal diversity was possibly underestimated, and white British individuals and females predominated among donors. Only five to seven AZD1222 recipients were seropositive at baseline.

The TCR was taken from an adult in good health. The sequences come from peripheral blood, collected on day 0 of AZD1222 vaccination. J is TRBJ2-3 and V is TRBV7-9; 11 nucleotides align to TRBD2. CDR3 DNA sequence: TGTGCCAGCACCTCCCGGACTAGCGGGGATACGCAGTATTTT. Translated, it gives CASTSRTSGDTQYF.